The clone carrying this TCR beta chain was seen just once. Its antigen remains unknown. This sample was included in a study of blood T cells in healthy people across ages. Study-wide results and caveats: It was the long-lived donors that had more naive CD4+ cells and higher diversity than aged donors. Donor CMV infection status was unknown, possibly confounding age-related changes in expanded clonotypes.

The second PCR ran roughly 6 to 11 cycles with a sample-barcoded 5' primer and J-beta primers. CDR3-containing paired-end reads numbering at least 2.5 million came from each sample. TCRdb reanalysed the 5' RACE reads using MiXCR and keeps one entry per CDR3 protein. Of 1.5 million to 2 million distinct CDR3 sequences listed, 49% are singletons. After removal of 3 bases from V and 4 bases from J, the junction contained 3 bases not matched to a gene. The CDR3 contains 14 residues. CDR1 and CDR2 (germline): KGHDR, SFDVKD. The receptor was isolated from a woman in her thirties or forties in good health. The sample was blood. This chain connects TRBV24-1 to TRBJ1-2; 8 bases are shared with TRBD1. The CDR3: CATSDPTGVYGYTF. CDR3 DNA sequence: TGTGCCACCAGTGATCCGACAGGGGTCTATGGCTACACCTTC.